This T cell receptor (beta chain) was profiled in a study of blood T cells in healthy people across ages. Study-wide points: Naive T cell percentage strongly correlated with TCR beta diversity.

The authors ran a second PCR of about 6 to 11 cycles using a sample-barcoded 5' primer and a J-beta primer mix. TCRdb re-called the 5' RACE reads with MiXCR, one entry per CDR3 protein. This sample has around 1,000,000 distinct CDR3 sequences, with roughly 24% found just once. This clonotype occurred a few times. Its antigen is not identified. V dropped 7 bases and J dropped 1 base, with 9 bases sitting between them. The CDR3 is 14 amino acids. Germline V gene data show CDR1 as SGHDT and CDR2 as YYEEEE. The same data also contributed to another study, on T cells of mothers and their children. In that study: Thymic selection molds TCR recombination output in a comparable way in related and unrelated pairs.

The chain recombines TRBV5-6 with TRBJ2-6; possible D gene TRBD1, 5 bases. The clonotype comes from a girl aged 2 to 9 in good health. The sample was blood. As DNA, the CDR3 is TGTGCCAGCGACAGCCCGTCTGGGGCCAACGTCCTGACTTTC. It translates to CASDSPSGANVLTF.